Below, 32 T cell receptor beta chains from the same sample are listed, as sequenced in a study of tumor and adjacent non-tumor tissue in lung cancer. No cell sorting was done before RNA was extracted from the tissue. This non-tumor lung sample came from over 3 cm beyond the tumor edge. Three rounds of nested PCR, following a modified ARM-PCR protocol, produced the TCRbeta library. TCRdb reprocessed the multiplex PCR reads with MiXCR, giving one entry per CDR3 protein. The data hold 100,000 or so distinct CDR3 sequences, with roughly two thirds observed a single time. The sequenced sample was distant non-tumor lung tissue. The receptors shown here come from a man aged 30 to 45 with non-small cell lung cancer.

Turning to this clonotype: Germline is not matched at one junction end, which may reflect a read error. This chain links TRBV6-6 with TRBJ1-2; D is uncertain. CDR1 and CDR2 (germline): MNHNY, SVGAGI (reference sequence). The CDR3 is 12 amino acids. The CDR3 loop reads CVSSPPGYGYTF. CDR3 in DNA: TGTGTCAGCAGCCCCCCGGGGTATGGCTACACCTTC.

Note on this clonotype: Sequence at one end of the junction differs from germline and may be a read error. CDR3 region: CASSSEGLAGEYTHYF. For the CDR3, the DNA is TGTGCCAGCAGCTCCGAGGGACTAGCGGGAGAATATACGCACTATTTT. This sequence joins TRBV11-3 and TRBJ2-3, with 14 bases matching TRBD2. The CDR3 length is 16 residues. Germline loops: CDR1 SGHNT, CDR2 YENEEA. Drawing the rest from reference TRBV11-3 and TRBJ2-3, the complete variable domain is EAGVVQSPRYKIIEKKQPVAFWCNPISGHNTLYWYLQNLGQGPELLIRYENEEAVDDSQLPKDRFSAERLKGVDSTLKIQPAELGDSAVYLCASSSEGLAGEYTHYFGPGTRLTVL.

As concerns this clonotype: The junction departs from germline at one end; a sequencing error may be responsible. DNA of the CDR3: TGTGCCAGCAGCCCCACACCTGGCAATGGGCGGTCCTTC. The encoded protein is CASSPTPGNGRSF. This chain joins TRBV11-3 and TRBJ2-1; D not resolved. This CDR3 is built from 13 residues. The germline CDR1 and CDR2 sequences are SGHNT and YENEEA.

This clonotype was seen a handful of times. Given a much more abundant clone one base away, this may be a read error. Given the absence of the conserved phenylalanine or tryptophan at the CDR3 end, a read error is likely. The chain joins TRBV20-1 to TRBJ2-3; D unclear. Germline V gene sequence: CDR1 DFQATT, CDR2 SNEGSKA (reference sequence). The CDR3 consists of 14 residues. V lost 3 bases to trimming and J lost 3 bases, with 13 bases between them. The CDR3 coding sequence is TGCAGTGCTAGTCGTGATTTACCTACAGATACGCAGTATTCT. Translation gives CSASRDLPTDTQYS.

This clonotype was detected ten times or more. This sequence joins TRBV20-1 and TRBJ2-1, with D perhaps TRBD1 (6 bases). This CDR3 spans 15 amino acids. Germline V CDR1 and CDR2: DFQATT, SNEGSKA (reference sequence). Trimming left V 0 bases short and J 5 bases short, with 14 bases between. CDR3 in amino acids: CSARDRQGTDNEQFF. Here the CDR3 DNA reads TGCAGTGCTAGAGATCGTCAGGGGACGGACAATGAGCAGTTCTTC.

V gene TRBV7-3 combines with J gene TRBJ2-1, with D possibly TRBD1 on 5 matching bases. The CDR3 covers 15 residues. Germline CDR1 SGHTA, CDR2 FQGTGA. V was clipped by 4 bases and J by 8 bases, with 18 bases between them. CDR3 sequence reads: CASSSPSEQGDEQFF. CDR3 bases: TGTGCCAGCAGCTCCCCCAGCGAGCAGGGCGATGAGCAGTTCTTC.

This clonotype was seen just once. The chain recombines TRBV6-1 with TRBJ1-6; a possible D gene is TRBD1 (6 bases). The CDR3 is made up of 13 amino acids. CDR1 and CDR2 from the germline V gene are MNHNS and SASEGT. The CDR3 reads CVTLVGGNSPLHF. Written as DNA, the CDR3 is TGTGTCACACTTGTTGGGGGCAATTCACCCCTCCACTTT.

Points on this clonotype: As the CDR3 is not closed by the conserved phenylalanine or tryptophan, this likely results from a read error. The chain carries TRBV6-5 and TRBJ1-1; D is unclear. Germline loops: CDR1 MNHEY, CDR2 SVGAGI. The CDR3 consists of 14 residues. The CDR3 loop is CASLISQANTEAFS. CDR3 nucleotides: TGTGCAAGCCTAATATCGCAGGCGAACACTGAAGCTTTCTCT.

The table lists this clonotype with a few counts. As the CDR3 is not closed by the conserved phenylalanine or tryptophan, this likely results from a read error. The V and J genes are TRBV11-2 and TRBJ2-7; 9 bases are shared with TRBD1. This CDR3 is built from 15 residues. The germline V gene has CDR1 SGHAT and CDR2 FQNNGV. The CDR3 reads CVSSFPTGGLYEQYL. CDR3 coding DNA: TGTGTCAGCAGCTTCCCGACAGGGGGACTCTACGAGCAGTACTTA.

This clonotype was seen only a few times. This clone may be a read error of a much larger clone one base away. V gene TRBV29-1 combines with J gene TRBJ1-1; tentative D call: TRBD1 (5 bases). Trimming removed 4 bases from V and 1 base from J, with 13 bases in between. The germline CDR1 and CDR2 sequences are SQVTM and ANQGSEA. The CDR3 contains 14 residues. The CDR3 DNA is TGCAGCGTTGTGACTCGGGGCCAGAACACTGAAGCTTTCTTT. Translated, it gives CSVVTRGQNTEAFF.

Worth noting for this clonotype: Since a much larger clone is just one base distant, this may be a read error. CDR3 protein: CASTLTQRGDTQYF. CDR3 DNA: TGTGCCAGCACCTTGACACAAAGAGGAGATACGCAGTATTTT. This chain connects TRBV6-2 or TRBV6-3 to TRBJ2-3; D is undetermined. CDR1 and CDR2 (germline): MNHEY, SVGEGT. The V gene lost 7 bases and the J gene lost 5 bases, with 16 bases spanning the gap. There are 14 residues in the CDR3.

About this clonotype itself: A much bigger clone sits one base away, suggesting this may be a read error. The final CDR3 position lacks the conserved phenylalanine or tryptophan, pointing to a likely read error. The CDR3 DNA is TGCGCCAGCAGAGAGGGGCCAAATAGCAATCAGCCCCAGCATTAT. It yields the protein CASREGPNSNQPQHY. The chain links TRBV5-1 to TRBJ1-5; a weak D match, TRBD1 (5 bases). CDR3 length: 15 residues. Germline CDR1 and CDR2: SGHRS and YFSETQ. The germline V and J ends were trimmed by 5 bases and 0 bases, with 12 bases remaining between them.

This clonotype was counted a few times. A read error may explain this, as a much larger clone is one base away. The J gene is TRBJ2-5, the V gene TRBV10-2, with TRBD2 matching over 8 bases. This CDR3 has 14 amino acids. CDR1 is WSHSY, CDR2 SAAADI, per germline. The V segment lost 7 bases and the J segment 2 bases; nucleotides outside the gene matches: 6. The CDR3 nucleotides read TGCGCCAGCACCGGGGCTAGCGGGCAAGAGACCCAGTACTTC. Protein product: CASTGASGQETQYF.

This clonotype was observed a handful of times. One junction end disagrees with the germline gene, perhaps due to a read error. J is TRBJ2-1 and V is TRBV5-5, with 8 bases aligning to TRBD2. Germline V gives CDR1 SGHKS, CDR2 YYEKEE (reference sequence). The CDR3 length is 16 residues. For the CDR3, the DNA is TGTGCCAGCAGCCGTACCGGGACTAGAGACCATAATGGGCAGTTCTTC. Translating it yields CASSRTGTRDHNGQFF. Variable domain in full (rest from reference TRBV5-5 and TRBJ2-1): DAGVTQSPTHLIKTRGQQVTLRCSPISGHKSVSWYQQVLGQGPQFIFQYYEKEERGRGNFPDRFSARQFPNYSSELNVNALLLGDSALYLCASSRTGTRDHNGQFFGPGTRLTVL.

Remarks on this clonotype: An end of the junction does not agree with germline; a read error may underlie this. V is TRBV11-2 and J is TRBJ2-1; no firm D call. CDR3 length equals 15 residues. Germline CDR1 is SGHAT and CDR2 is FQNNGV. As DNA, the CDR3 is TGTGCCGGCAGCTTAGAGGCTGGGGAATACAATGAGCTGTTCTTC. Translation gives CAGSLEAGEYNELFF. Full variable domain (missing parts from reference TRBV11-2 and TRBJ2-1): EAGVAQSPRYKIIEKRQSVAFWCNPISGHATLYWYQQILGQGPKLLIQFQNNGVVDDSQLPKDRFSAERLKGVDSTLKIQPAKLEDSAVYLCAGSLEAGEYNELFFGPGTRLTVL.

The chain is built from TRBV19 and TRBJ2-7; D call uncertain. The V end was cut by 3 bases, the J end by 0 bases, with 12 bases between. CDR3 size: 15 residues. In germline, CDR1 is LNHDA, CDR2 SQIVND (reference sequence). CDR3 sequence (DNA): TGTGCCAGTAGTATCAACGCGGAAGCCTCCTACGAGCAGTACTTC. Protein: CASSINAEASYEQYF.

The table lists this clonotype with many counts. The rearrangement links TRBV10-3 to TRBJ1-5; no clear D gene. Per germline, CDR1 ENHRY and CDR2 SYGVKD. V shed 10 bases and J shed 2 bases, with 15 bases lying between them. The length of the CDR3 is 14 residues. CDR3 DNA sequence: TGTGCCACGGGCCGTGAGGTACGCAATCAGCCCCAGCATTTT. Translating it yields CATGREVRNQPQHF.

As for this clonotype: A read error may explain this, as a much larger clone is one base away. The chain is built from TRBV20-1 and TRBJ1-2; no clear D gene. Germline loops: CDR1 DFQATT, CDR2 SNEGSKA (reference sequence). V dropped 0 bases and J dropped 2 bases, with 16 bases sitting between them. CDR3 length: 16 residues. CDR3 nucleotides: TGCAGTGCTAGAGACCCCTGCTCCGGGTCAAACTATGGCTACACCTTC. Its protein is CSARDPCSGSNYGYTF.

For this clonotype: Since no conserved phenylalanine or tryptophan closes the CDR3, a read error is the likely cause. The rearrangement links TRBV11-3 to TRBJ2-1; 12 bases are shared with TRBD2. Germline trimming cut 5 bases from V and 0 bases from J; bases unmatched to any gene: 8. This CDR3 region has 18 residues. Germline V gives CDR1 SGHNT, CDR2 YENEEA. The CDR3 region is CASSLGLAGLGSYNEQFL. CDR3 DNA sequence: TGTGCCAGCAGCCTGGGACTAGCGGGTCTAGGCTCCTACAATGAGCAGTTCTTA.

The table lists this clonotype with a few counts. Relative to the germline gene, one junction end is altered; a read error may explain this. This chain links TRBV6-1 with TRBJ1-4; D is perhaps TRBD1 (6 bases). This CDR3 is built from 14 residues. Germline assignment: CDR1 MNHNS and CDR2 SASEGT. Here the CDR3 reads CASSPTGRNERLLF. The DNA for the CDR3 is TGTGCCAGCAGCCCGACAGGACGTAATGAAAGACTGTTATTT.

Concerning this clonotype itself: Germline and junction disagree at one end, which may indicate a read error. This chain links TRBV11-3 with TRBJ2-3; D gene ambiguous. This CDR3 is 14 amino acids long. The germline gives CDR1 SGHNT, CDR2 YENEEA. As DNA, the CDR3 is TGTGCCAGCAGCTTCTACGGTAACACAGATATGCAGTATTTT. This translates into CASSFYGNTDMQYF.

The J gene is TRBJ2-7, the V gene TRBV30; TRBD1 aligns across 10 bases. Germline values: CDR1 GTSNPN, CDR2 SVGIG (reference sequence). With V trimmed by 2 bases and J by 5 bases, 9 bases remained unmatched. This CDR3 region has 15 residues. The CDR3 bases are TGTGCCTGGAGTACCGCGACAGGGGGCTTCCACGAGCAGTACTTC. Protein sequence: CAWSTATGGFHEQYF.

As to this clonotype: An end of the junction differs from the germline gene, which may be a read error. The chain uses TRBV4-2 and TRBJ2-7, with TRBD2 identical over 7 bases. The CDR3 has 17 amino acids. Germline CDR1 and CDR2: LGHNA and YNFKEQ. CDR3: CASCQDLPSGDSYEQYF. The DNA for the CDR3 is TGTGCCAGCTGCCAAGATCTCCCTAGCGGAGATTCCTACGAGCAGTACTTC.

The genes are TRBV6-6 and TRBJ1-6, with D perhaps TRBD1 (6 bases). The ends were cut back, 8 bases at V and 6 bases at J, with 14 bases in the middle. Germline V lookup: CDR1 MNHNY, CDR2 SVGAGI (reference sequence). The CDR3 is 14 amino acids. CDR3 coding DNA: TGTGCCAGCTACCATGGACAGATTAATTCACCCCTCCACTTT. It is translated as CASYHGQINSPLHF.

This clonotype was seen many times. CDR3 in DNA: TGCAGTGCTACAGGTTGCGGCTACACCTTC. Encoded protein: CSATGCGYTF. This chain uses TRBV20-1 with TRBJ1-2, with D hard to call. The V and J ends lost 4 bases and 8 bases respectively, with 8 bases between them. Germline V CDR1 and CDR2: DFQATT, SNEGSKA (reference sequence). The length of the CDR3 is 10 residues.

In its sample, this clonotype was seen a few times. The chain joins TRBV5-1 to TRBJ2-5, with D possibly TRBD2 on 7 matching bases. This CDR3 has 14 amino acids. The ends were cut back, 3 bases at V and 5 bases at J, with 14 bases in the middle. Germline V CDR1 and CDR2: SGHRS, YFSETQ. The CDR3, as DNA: TGCGCCAGCAGCTCGCGGGGGCAAGGGGAGACCCAGTACTTC. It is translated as CASSSRGQGETQYF.

CDR3 in DNA: TGCAGCGTTACGGACAGGGCGGGGACCGGGGAGCCATTTTTT. It codes for CSVTDRAGTGEPFF. The chain combines TRBV29-1 with TRBJ2-2; 8 positions agree with TRBD1. V was pared by 5 bases and J by 17 bases, with 19 bases of the junction left unmatched. This CDR3 has 14 residues. Germline loops: CDR1 SQVTM, CDR2 ANQGSEA.

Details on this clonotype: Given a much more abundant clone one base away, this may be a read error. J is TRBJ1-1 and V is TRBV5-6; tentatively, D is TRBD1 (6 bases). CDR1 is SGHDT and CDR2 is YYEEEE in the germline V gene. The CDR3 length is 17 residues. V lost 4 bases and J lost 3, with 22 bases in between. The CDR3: CASSHNFPDRTDTEAFF. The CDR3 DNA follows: TGTGCCAGCAGCCACAACTTCCCGGACAGAACTGACACTGAAGCTTTCTTT.

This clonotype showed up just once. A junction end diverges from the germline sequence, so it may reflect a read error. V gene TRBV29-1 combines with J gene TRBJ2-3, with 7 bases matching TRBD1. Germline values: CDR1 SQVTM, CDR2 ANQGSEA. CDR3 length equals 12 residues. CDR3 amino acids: CSVKGACDTQCF. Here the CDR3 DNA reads TGCAGCGTGAAGGGGGCATGTGATACGCAGTGTTTT.

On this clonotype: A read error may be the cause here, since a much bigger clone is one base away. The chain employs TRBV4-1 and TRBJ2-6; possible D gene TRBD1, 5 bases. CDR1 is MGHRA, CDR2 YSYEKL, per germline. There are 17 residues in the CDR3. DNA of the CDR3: TGCGCCAGCAGCCAAGAAGCGACCATCTCTGGGGCCAACCTCCTGACTTTC. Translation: CASSQEATISGANLLTF.

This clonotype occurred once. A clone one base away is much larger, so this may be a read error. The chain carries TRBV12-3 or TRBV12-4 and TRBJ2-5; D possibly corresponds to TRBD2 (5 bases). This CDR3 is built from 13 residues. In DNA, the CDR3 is TGTGCCGGCAGTCGAGGACTCGAAGAGACCCAGTACTTC. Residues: CAGSRGLEETQYF.

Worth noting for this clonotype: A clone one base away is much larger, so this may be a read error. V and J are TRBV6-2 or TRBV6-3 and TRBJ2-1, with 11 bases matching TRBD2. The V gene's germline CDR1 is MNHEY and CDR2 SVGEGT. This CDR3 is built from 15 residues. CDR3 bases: TGTGCCAGCGGTTATAGCGGGGGGGCCTTGGATGAGCAGTTCTTC. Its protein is CASGYSGGALDEQFF.